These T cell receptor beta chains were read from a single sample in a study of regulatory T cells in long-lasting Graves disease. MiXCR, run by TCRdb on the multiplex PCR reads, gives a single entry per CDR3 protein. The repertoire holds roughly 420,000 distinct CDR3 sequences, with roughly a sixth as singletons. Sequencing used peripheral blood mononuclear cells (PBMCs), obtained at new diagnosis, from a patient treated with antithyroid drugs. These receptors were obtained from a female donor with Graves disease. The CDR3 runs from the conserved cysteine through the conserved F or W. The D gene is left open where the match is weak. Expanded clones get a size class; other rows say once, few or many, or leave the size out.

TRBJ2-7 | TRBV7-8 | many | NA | TGTGCCAGCAGCTTAGGATCCTGGGTCTACGAGCAGTACTTC | CASSLGSWVYEQYF
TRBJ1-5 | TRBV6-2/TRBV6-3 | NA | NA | TGTGTCAGCAGCTACCGCAATCAGCCCCAGCATTTT | CVSSYRNQPQHF
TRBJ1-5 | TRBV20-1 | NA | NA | TGCAGTGCTAGAGAAAGGGTAAAGAAAAATCAGCCCCAGCATTTT | CSARERVKKNQPQHF
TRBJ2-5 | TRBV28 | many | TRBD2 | TGTGCCAGCAGTTCACCAGCGGGGCAAGAGACCCAGTACTTC | CASSSPAGQETQYF
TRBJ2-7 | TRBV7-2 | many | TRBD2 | TGTGCCAGCTCCCAGGGACTAGAGTTCTACGAGCAGTACTTC | CASSQGLEFYEQYF
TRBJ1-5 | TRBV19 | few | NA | TGTGCCAGTAGTATAGGGGACACGGCCTTAATCAAACCCCAGCATTTT | CASSIGDTALIKPQHF
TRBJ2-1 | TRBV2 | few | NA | TGTGCCGGCAGTTACAGGATACGCTACAATGAGCAGTTCTTC | CAGSYRIRYNEQFF
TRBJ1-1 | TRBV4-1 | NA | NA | TGCGCCAGCAGCCAAGGGGGCTCGGACACTGAAGCTTTCTTT | CASSQGGSDTEAFF
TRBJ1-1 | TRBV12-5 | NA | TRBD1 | TGTGCTAGTGGTTTACGGACAGGGTTGAACACTGAAGCTTTCTTT | CASGLRTGLNTEAFF
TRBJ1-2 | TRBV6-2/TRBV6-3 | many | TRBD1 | TGTGCCAGCAGTTCCTGGACAGGGCGGAACTATGGCTACACCTTC | CASSSWTGRNYGYTF
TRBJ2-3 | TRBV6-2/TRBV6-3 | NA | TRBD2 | TGTGCCAGCAGTTGGACTAGCGGGAGAGGGTCAGATACGCAGTATTTT | CASSWTSGRGSDTQYF
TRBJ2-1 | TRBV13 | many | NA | TGTGCCAGCAGCCACATGGGCGGATACAATGAGCAGTTCTTC | CASSHMGGYNEQFF
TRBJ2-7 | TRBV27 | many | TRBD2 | TGTGCCAGCAGAGAGGGGCTAGCGGGAGGCGAGCAGTACTTC | CASREGLAGGEQYF
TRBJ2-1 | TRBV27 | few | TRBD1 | TGTGCCAGCAGCACCGGGACAGGGGTTTTTAATGAGCAGTTCTTC | CASSTGTGVFNEQFF
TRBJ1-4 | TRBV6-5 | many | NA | TGTGCCAGCAGTTACTCGGGAGGTCGCCTCGATGAAAAACTGTTTTTT | CASSYSGGRLDEKLFF
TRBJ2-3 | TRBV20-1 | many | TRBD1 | TGCAGTGCTACCGGGACAGGGAGTCAAGATACGCAGTATTTT | CSATGTGSQDTQYF
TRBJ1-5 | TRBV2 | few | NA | TGTGCCAGCAGCGGGCTGAGCAATCAGCCCCAGCATTTT | CASSGLSNQPQHF
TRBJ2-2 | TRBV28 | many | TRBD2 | TGTGCCAGCAGTTTGTTGGGGGAGGGCGGGAGAGACACCGGGGAGCTGTTTTTT | CASSLLGEGGRDTGELFF
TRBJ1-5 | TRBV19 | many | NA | TGTGCCAGTAGGGAAGGTAGACAGACCTATAGCAATCAGCCCCAGCATTTT | CASREGRQTYSNQPQHF
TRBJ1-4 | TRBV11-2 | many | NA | TGTGCCAGCAGCTTTTATCCGGTAGGGGGACGGACTAAATCAACTAATGAAAAACTGTTTTTT | CASSFYPVGGRTKSTNEKLFF
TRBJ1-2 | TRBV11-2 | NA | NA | TGTGCCAGCAGCTTAAGCGGCGGGAGCTATGGCTACACCTTC | CASSLSGGSYGYTF
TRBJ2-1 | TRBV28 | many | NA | TGTGCCAGCAGTTCCCCCTTTTATGGTGAGCAGTTCTTC | CASSSPFYGEQFF
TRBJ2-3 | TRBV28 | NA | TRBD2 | TGTGCCAGCAGCTCCGGGACTAGCGGGAGGGATACGCAGTATTTT | CASSSGTSGRDTQYF
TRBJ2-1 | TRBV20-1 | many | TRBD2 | TGCAGTGCTAGAGCCGCTCTAGCGGGAGTCTCGTATAATGAGCAGTTCTTC | CSARAALAGVSYNEQFF
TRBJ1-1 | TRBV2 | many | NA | TGTGCCAGCAGACAGGAGATAAACACTGAAGCTTTCTTT | CASRQEINTEAFF
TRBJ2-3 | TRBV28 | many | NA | TGTGCCAGCAGTTCCAGGATAACCACAGATACGCAGTATTTT | CASSSRITTDTQYF
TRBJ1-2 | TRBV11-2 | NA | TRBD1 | TGTGCCAGCAGCTTAGGAGAGCGGGCAGGGGGTATCCACTATGGCTACACCTTC | CASSLGERAGGIHYGYTF
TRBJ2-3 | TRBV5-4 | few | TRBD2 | TGTGCCAGCAGCACCAGGACTAGCGGGGCTAGCACAGATACGCAGTATTTT | CASSTRTSGASTDTQYF
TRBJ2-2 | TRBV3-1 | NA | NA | TGTGCCAGCAGCCAAGTGGCAGGGTGGGGCGGGGAGCTGTTTTTT | CASSQVAGWGGELFF
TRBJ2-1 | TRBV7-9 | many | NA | TGTGCCAGCAGCCCGTGGCGGGGACAGCTATACAATGAGCAGTTCTTC | CASSPWRGQLYNEQFF
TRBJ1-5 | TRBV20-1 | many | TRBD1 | TGCAGTGCGACAGGGACCTATAGCAATCAGCCCCAGCATTTT | CSATGTYSNQPQHF
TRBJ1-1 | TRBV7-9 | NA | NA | TGTGCCAGCAGCCCGTCCCTCGCTGAAGCTTTCTTT | CASSPSLAEAFF
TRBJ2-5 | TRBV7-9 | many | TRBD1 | TGTGCCAGCAGCCCCAGACAGGGCCAAGAGACCCAGTACTTC | CASSPRQGQETQYF
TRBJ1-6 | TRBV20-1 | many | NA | TGCAGTGCTAGTGGGGGATTTTCACTCTCCTCCTATAATTCACCCCTCCACTTT | CSASGGFSLSSYNSPLHF
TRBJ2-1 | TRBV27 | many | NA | TGTGCCAGTGGACTCCGTATGAGCTCCTACAATGAGCAGTTCTTC | CASGLRMSSYNEQFF
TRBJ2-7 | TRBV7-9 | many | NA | TGTGCCAGCAGCTATCCGGACCAGGCCTACGAGCAGTACTTC | CASSYPDQAYEQYF
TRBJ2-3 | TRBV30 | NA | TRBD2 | TGTGCCTGGAGTAAGGGACTAGGGGGAGAAGATACGCAGTATTTT | CAWSKGLGGEDTQYF
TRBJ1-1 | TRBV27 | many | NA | TGTGCCAGCAGCCCTCGGGCCGACAGAGAAGCTTTCTTT | CASSPRADREAFF
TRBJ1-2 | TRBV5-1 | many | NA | TGCGCCAGCAGCCTTGATTACTATGGCTACACCTTC | CASSLDYYGYTF
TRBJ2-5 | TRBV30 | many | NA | TGTGCCTGGAGTGTACTATCCCCTGGTGGGACCCAGTACTTC | CAWSVLSPGGTQYF
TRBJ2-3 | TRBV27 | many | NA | TGTGCCAGCAGTTTAGGGGGGACCGTTAGGGAGTATTTT | CASSLGGTVREYF
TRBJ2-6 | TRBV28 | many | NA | TGTGCCAGCAGTTTCAGTACCTCTGGGGCCAACGTCCTGACTTTC | CASSFSTSGANVLTF
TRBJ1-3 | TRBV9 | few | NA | TGTGCCAGCAGTGAAGTTCTCAATGGGAACACCATATATTTT | CASSEVLNGNTIYF